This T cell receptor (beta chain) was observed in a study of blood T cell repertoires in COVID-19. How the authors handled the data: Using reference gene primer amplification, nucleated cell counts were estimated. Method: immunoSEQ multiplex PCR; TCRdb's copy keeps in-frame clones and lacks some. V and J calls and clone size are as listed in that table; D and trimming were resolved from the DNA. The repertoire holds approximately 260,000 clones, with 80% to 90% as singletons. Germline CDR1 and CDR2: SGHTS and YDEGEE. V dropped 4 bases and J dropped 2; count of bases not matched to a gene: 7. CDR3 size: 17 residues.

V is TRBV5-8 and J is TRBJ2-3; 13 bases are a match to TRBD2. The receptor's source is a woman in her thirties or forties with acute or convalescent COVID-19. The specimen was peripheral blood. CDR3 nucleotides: TGTGCCAGCAGCCGAGGACTAGCGGGGGCTACCACAGATACGCAGTATTTT. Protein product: CASSRGLAGATTDTQYF. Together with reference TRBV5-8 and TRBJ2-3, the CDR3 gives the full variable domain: EAGVTQSPTHLIKTRGQQATLRCSPISGHTSVYWYQQALGLGLQFLLWYDEGEERNRGNFPPRFSGRQFPNYSSELNVNALELEDSALYLCASSRGLAGATTDTQYFGPGTRLTVL.